This T cell receptor beta chain appears in the sequencing data of a study of PD-L1 blockade in urothelial cancer. As for the study in general: Prior chemotherapy regimens per patient numbered 0 to 3. A median blood sample held approximately 140,000 T cells and tens of thousands of unique TCRs.

About this clone: What it binds is unknown.

Using immunoSEQ multiplex PCR, the repertoire was profiled, and TCRdb retains in-frame clones only, with some absent. The data show 45,000 to 60,000 clones, with 70% to 90% seen just once and approximately 2.5% held by the top ten. Findings of the study overall: It was durable-benefit patients whose tumor-associated blood clones expanded more at 3 weeks.

Documented time point: peripheral blood 6 weeks after treatment start. The CDR3 covers 14 residues. Germline values: CDR1 LNHDA, CDR2 SQIVND (reference sequence). With 8 bases removed from V and 2 bases from J, the gap between germline ends came to 14 bases. The clonotype comes from a man in his 60s with urothelial cancer. V usage is TRBV19 and J usage is TRBJ2-3, with D possibly TRBD2 on 7 matching bases. This specimen was PBMCs, taken around atezolizumab (anti-PD-L1) treatment. Here the CDR3 DNA reads TGTGCCAGTCGGCCCGGGGGGCTCACAGATACGCAGTATTTT. Residues: CASRPGGLTDTQYF. Looking up the rest from reference TRBV19 and TRBJ2-3 gives the full variable domain: DGGITQSPKYLFRKEGQNVTLSCEQNLNHDAMYWYRQDPGQGLRLIYYSQIVNDFQKGDIAEGYSVSREKKESFPLTVTSAQKNPTAFYLCASRPGGLTDTQYFGPGTRLTVL.